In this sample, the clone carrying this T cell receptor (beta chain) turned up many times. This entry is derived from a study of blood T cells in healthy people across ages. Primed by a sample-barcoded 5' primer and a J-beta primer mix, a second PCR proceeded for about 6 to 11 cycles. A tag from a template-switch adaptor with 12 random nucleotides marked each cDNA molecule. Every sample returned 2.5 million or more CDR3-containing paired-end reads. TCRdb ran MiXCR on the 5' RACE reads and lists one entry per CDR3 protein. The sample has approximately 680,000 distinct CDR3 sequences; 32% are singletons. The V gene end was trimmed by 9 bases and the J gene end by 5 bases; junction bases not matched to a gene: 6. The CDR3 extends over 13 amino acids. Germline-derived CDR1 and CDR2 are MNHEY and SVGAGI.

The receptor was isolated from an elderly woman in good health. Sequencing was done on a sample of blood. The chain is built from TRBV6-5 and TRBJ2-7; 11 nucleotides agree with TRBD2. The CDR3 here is CARKLAGANEQYF. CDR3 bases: TGTGCCAGGAAACTAGCGGGGGCAAACGAGCAGTACTTC.